These T cell receptor beta chains were read from a single sample in a study of blood T cell repertoires in COVID-19. TCRdb's table, derived via immunoSEQ multiplex PCR, lists solely in-frame clones and lacks some. Altogether a few hundred thousand clones are present, about nine tenths being singletons, with the ten largest covering about 0.78%. Sequenced: PBMCs or T cells enriched from blood (not recorded which). The receptors here all came from a woman in her 40s who had been exposed to COVID-19. Both conserved end residues are part of each CDR3. Clone size, where shown, is once, few, many, or a class for clones that have expanded.

j_gene | v_gene | abundance | CDR3aa
TRBJ1-2 | TRBV18 | - | CASSLTGTGDYGYTF
TRBJ2-1 | TRBV30 | - | CAWRESTTDYNEQFF
TRBJ1-6 | TRBV7-8 | many | CATRVGASSYNSPLHF
TRBJ2-5 | TRBV5-1 | - | CASSSQRGGSEAQYF
TRBJ1-4 | TRBV20-1 | - | CSARSYEKLFF
TRBJ1-5 | TRBV2 | - | CASSEFSGISNQPQHF
TRBJ1-2 | TRBV5-8 | - | CASSLLPGGNYGYTF
TRBJ1-6 | TRBV27 | - | CASSLARGIEDSPLHF
TRBJ1-5 | TRBV6-6 | - | CASSQQGAPLPNQPQHF
TRBJ1-2 | TRBV27 | once | CASSLSPGPYGYTF
TRBJ1-6 | TRBV2 | - | CASSTREGNSPLHF
TRBJ2-1 | TRBV6-1 | - | CASSELVNEQFF
TRBJ1-5 | TRBV19 | - | CASTEGTGQDQPQHF
TRBJ1-6 | TRBV6-1 | - | CASSDQGRSPLHF
TRBJ1-2 | TRBV3-1/TRBV3-2 | - | CASSQEGASNYGYTF
TRBJ1-4 | TRBV6-4 | - | CATVKDRVSNEKLFF
TRBJ2-1 | TRBV6-4 | once | CASSDGVAGVNEQFF
TRBJ2-3 | TRBV7-2 | - | CASSPGTSGSLDTQYF
TRBJ1-2 | TRBV21-1 | once | CASSIRRGTHGYTF
TRBJ2-3 | TRBV5-6 | once | CASSLGTAGGPGTQYF
TRBJ2-2 | TRBV30 | few | CAWRLTGNTGELFF
TRBJ2-7 | TRBV30 | - | CAWSVRRDSYEQYF
TRBJ1-5 | TRBV19 | - | CASSRTGGLDHQPQHF
TRBJ2-3 | TRBV7-9 | - | CASGDYDTDTQYF
TRBJ2-5 | TRBV5-1 | once | CASSLKLEDSPILGETQYF
TRBJ1-2 | TRBV5-6 | - | CASSETDRAHGYTF
TRBJ2-7 | TRBV5-1 | - | CASSASGGAYEQYF
TRBJ2-1 | TRBV6-4 | - | CASSRTSLGADEQFF
TRBJ2-4 | TRBV12-5 | - | CASGLGLERNIQYF
TRBJ2-1 | TRBV6-2/TRBV6-3 | - | CASSYPGTGGGEQFF
TRBJ1-2 | TRBV30 | once | CAPGEGDYGYTF
TRBJ2-2 | TRBV7-2 | - | CASNIEGTGELFF
TRBJ2-1 | TRBV24-1 | - | CATSESGTKENEQFF
TRBJ2-1 | TRBV9 | - | CASSVEGVPSYNEQFF
TRBJ1-1 | TRBV7-8 | - | CASSSQSMNTEAFF
TRBJ2-3 | TRBV2 | - | CASSTGGSTDTQYF
TRBJ2-1 | TRBV5-4 | - | CASSLEASANEQFF
TRBJ2-1 | TRBV24-1 | - | CATSDLWDRENEQFF
TRBJ2-3 | TRBV5-4 | - | CASSLAGGRTDTQYF
TRBJ1-2 | TRBV11-3 | once | CASSLMGGTSYGYTF
TRBJ2-1 | TRBV24-1 | - | CATHGGAGRSYNEQFF
TRBJ2-7 | TRBV6-5 | - | CASSPGTSGSYEQYF
TRBJ2-7 | TRBV30 | - | CAWKRDVSSYEQYF
TRBJ2-3 | TRBV29-1 | - | CSVGLYSTDTQYF
TRBJ1-2 | TRBV30 | - | CASQESNYGYTF
TRBJ2-3 | TRBV27 | few | CASGGRTDTQYF
TRBJ1-1 | TRBV3-1/TRBV3-2 | - | CASSRQYTEAFF
TRBJ1-4 | TRBV19 | - | CASGQGNEKLFF
TRBJ1-2 | TRBV19 | - | CASSTTGFGYTF
TRBJ2-5 | TRBV18 | once | CASSSTQGAVETQYF
TRBJ1-1 | TRBV18 | - | CASSDRPNTEAFF
TRBJ1-1 | TRBV6-2/TRBV6-3 | few | CASSYGRGNRGTEAFF